This T cell receptor beta chain was identified in a study of tumor-infiltrating lymphocytes in primary liver carcinoma (dated 2017 in TCRdb). Broadly, across the study: Of the five patients (three men and two women, aged 30 to 69 years), four had hepatocellular carcinoma and one had combined HCC and intrahepatic cholangiocarcinoma. The five patients had tumors staged T1-T3 N0M0, with maximum diameters ranging from about 4 to 10 cm. Each sample produced roughly 3.5 to 8 million productive TCRbeta reads, and read depth showed no significant difference between tissue types. The study combined TCRbeta repertoire sequencing, expression microarrays and whole-exome sequencing across five regions of each liver tumor, with adjacent normal tissue and blood. A total of some 35 specimens from 5 patients underwent TCRbeta repertoire sequencing, comprising 25 or so tumor regions, 5 adjacent noncancerous liver tissues and 5 peripheral blood samples. Agilent mRNA microarray profiling was performed on the roughly 25 tumor region samples to relate TCRbeta repertoire diversity to the local molecular phenotype. High reproducibility was observed for the technical replicate repertoires, with mean shared-clone rates around 0.9 and correlation coefficients above 0.95. The investigation overall reported the following: Only a few patients were included in the study, and the authors note that the findings should be validated in a larger study. Repertoire overlap was found to be higher between tumor regions (mean around 35%) than between tumor-adjacent (roughly 17%) or tumor-blood (roughly 15%) pairs, consistent with antigen-driven expansion. Because only the TCR beta chain was sequenced and unpaired alpha chains were not captured, true repertoire diversity is likely underestimated. Only about 7.5-25% of top clones were found in all five regions of a tumor, suggesting spatial heterogeneity of tumor-infiltrating T cells. The top 250 clones made up a significantly larger repertoire fraction in tumors than in blood (p = 0.039). Comparison of CD4+ and CD8+ T cell repertoires was precluded by the use of bulk unsorted samples.

V loses 2 bases, J loses 4 bases, and the germline ends lie 8 bases apart. The CDR3 goes from the cysteine to the phenylalanine over 13 residues. The read is trimmed to its CDR3 DNA, 39 bases read in frame from base 1. There are many counts of this clonotype. The antigen it recognizes is unknown. It has no much larger one-base neighbor in the sample; base qualities were not kept. Total RNA and DNA were co-extracted from roughly 20-30 mg of bulk tissue with the AllPrep DNA/RNA mini kit, without cell sorting. Roughly five patients with histopathologically diagnosed primary liver carcinoma underwent surgical resection in China between late 2015 and 2016. Patients had chronic HBV infection and were treatment-naive at sampling. Each tumor was sampled at five spatially separated regions: the superior, inferior, left-lateral and right-lateral poles and the tumor centre. According to histology, viable tumor cells made up more than 75% of every tumor sample. Each fresh piece of tumor and adjacent tissue was cut in two, with one half stored in RNAlater at -80 degrees C and the other half sent for histology.

Using a constant-region primer and ProtoScript II reverse transcriptase, TCRbeta-specific cDNA was reverse-transcribed from about 540 ng total RNA. The TCRbeta libraries were prepared through three rounds of nested multiplex PCR following a slightly modified ARM-PCR procedure. Each of the first two PCR rounds ran for approximately 10 cycles and used multiplex TRBV1-TRBV30 forward primers together with a Cbeta reverse primer. Sample barcodes and Illumina adapters were attached in a final 25-cycle PCR using Deep VentR polymerase. Before sequencing, amplicons of 200-500 bp were purified from gel using a QIAquick gel extraction kit. TCRbeta amplicons were sequenced on an Illumina HiSeq 2500 with 250-bp paired-end reads. In the paper's pipeline: Trimmomatic v0.33 was used to quality-trim the reads, and FLASH v1.2.11 was used to merge paired reads so that full CDR3 sequences could be recovered. MiGEC v1.2.1b assigned V, D and J germline segments to the rearranged TCRbeta sequences. Clonotype statistics, along with Shannon-Wiener diversity indices, were calculated using VDJtools v1.0.0. Except for diversity analysis, only the 250 most abundant clonotypes of each sample were used in subsequent analyses to reduce sampling bias. Through fastp at Q25 and MiXCR, TCRdb rebuilt clones from the public reads, retaining in-frame beta chains. Here each entry gathers all rows of one CDR3 protein and keeps the most common genes and DNA. The V and J calls and clone size come from TCRdb's table, not from the authors' own analysis. Present in this sample are over 45,000 distinct CDR3 sequences, 70% to 85% of which were seen just once. The ten top clones hold less than 35% of the sample.

What was sequenced was liver tumor tissue from sampling region 5. The sample's cell subset or site label is to be understood as: tumor region T5, tumor centre. The receptor was isolated from a middle-aged man with primary liver carcinoma and hepatitis B virus infection. The sequence joins TRBV12-3 or TRBV12-4 to TRBJ2-5, and perhaps TRBD2 as D gene, on 5 matching bases. The CDR3 is CASSLRGGETQYF. The sequence in DNA is TGTGCCAGCAGTTTACGGGGTGGAGAGACCCAGTACTTC.